This T cell receptor beta chain comes out of a study of cytomegalovirus exposure and HLA in healthy donors. General study findings and limits: CMV serostatus was the sole immune exposure information available.

The PCR made use of 60 Vbeta and 13 Jbeta primers. Generated by immunoSEQ multiplex PCR, the TCRdb table keeps only in-frame clones and is missing some. The sample lists about 91,000 clones, around nine tenths occurring once. All the people who gave samples were healthy bone marrow donors. Comments on this clone: As yet, its antigen is unknown.

The clonotype originates from a young man in good health and CMV-seropositive. The sequenced sample consisted of PBMCs.

CDR3 in DNA: TGTGCCAGTAGCGAAAGCGGGAGAGGGTCCTACGAGCAGTACTTC. It is translated as CASSESGRGSYEQYF. The chain couples TRBV19 to TRBJ2-7; 8 bases are shared with TRBD2. CDR1 is LNHDA, CDR2 SQIVND, per germline (reference sequence). The length of the CDR3 is 15 residues. V shed 6 bases and J 1 base; nucleotides not matched to a gene: 8.